The source of this T cell receptor beta chain is a study of blood T cell repertoires in COVID-19. Study details: Acute-phase and convalescent COVID-19 samples originated in the United States, Italy and Spain. The cDNA or gDNA used as material had been derived from T cells, B-cell-depleted T cells, or PBMCs.

V lost 5 bases to trimming and J lost 6 bases; unmatched junction nucleotides: 1. Germline assignment: CDR1 MDHEN and CDR2 SYDVKM. The length of the CDR3 is 13 residues. As processed by the authors: Reference gene primers were amplified, and this amplification served to estimate nucleated cell counts. Repertoires were generated with immunoSEQ multiplex PCR, while TCRdb's copy carries only in-frame clones and drops some. V and J calls and clone size are as listed in that table; D and trimming were resolved from the DNA. This table has roughly 220,000 clones, 75% to 85% appearing once. The source is a woman aged 40 to 49 who had recovered from COVID-19. Sequencing input: peripheral blood. J is TRBJ1-5 and V is TRBV28, with 10 bases aligning to TRBD1. CDR3 region: CASSDRGPQPQHF. The CDR3 nucleotides read TGTGCCAGCAGTGACAGGGGGCCTCAGCCCCAGCATTTT.